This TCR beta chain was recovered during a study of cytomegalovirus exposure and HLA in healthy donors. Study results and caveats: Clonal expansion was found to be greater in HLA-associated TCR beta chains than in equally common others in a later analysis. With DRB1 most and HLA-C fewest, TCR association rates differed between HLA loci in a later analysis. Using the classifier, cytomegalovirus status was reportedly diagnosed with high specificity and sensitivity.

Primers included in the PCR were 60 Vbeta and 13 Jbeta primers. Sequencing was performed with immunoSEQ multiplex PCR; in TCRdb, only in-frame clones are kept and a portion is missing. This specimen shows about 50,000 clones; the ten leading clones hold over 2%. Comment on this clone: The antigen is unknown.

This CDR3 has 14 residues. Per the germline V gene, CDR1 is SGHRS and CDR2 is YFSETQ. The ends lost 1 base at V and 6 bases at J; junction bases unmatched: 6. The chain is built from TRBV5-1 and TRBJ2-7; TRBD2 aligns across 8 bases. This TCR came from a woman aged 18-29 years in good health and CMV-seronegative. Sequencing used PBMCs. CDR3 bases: TGCGCCAGCAGCTTGAGCGGGAGTATACCCGAGCAGTACTTC. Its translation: CASSLSGSIPEQYF.